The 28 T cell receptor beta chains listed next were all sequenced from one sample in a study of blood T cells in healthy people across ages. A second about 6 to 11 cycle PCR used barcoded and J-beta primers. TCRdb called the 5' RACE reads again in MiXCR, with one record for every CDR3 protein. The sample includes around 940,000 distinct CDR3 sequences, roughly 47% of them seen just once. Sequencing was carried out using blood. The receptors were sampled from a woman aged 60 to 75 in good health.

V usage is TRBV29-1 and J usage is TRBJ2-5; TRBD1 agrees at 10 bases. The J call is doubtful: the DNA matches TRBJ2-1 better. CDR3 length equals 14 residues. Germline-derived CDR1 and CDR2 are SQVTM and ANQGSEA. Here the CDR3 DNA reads TGCAGCGTCGAGACAGGGGGCACCCAAGAGACCCAGTTCTTC. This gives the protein CSVETGGTQETQFF.

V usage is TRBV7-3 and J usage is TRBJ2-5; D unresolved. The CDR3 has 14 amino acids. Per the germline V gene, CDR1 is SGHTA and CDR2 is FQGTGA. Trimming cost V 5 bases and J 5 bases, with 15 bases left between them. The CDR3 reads CASSHGSRGETQYF. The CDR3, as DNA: TGTGCCAGCAGCCATGGGTCTCGTGGGGAGACCCAGTACTTC. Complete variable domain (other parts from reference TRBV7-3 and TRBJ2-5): GAGVSQTPSNKVTEKGKYVELRCDPISGHTALYWYRQSLGQGPEFLIYFQGTGAADDSGLPNDRFFAVRPEGSVSTLKIQRTERGDSAVYLCASSHGSRGETQYFGPGTRLLVL.

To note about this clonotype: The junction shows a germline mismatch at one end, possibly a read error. CDR3 nucleotide sequence: TGTGCCAGCAGAAACTATGGGGACCAGGAGACCCAGTACTTC. Encoded protein: CASRNYGDQETQYF. The chain carries TRBV6-5 and TRBJ2-7; D is possibly TRBD1 or TRBD2 (5 bases each). The J call could be wrong; TRBJ2-5 is a better fit for the DNA end. In germline, CDR1 is MNHEY, CDR2 SVGAGI. CDR3 length: 14 amino acids.

This CDR3 reads CASSVSAGEDNEQFF. DNA of the CDR3: TGCGCCAGCAGCGTCTCGGCGGGAGAGGACAATGAGCAGTTCTTC. The gene calls are TRBV5-1 and TRBJ2-1, with 7 bases aligning to TRBD2. The CDR3 is 15 residues long. Germline V gives CDR1 SGHRS, CDR2 YFSETQ. J gave up 5 bases and V 4 bases, and 9 bases lay outside the gene matches.

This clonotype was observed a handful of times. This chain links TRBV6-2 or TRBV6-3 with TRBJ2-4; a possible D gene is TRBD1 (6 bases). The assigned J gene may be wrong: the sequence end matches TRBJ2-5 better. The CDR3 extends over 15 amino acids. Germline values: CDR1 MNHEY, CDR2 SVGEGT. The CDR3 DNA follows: TGTGCCAGCAGTTACTCGGACAGAATTTGGGAGACCCAGTACTTC. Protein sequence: CASSYSDRIWETQYF.

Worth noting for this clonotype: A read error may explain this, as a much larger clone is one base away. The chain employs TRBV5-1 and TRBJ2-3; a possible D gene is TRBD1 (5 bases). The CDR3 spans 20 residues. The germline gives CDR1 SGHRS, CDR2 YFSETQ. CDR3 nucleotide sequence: TGCGTCAGCAGCCCGCTGATGTCCAGGGCCCTGTCCCTCTCCACCGATACGCAGTATTTT. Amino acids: CVSSPLMSRALSLSTDTQYF.

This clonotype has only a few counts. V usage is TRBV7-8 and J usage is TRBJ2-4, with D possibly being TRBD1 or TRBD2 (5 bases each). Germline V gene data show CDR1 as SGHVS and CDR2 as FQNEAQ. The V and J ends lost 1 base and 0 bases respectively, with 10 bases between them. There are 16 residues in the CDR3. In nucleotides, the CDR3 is TGTGCCAGCAGCTTAGTTTCTGGGGGAGCCAAAAACATTCAGTACTTC. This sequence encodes CASSLVSGGAKNIQYF.

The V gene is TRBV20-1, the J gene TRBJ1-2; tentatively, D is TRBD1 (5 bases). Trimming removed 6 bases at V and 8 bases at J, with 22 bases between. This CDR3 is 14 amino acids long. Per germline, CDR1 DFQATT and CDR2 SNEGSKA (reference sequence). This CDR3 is CSAIPSEGRRGYTF. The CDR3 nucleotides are TGCAGTGCGATCCCCTCTGAGGGGCGCAGAGGCTACACCTTC.

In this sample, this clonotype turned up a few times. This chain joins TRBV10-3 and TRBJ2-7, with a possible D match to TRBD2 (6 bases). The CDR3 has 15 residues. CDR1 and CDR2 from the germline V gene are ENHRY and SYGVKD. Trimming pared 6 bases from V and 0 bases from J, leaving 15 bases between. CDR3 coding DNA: TGTGCCATCAGGGGGTTGAGCGGGCCCTCCTACGAGCAGTACTTC. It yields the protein CAIRGLSGPSYEQYF.

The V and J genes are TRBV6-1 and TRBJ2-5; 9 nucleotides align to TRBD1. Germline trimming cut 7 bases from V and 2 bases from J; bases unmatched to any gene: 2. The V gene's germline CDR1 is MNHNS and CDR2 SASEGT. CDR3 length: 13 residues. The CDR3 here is CASKGQGQETQYF. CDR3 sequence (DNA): TGTGCCAGCAAGGGACAGGGACAAGAGACCCAGTACTTC.

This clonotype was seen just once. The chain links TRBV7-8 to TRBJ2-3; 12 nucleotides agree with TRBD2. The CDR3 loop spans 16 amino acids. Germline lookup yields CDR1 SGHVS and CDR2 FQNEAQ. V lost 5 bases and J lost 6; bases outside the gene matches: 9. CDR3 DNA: TGTGCCAGCAGCGCCCGGACTAGCGGGGTGCAGGATACGCAGTATTTT. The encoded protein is CASSARTSGVQDTQYF.

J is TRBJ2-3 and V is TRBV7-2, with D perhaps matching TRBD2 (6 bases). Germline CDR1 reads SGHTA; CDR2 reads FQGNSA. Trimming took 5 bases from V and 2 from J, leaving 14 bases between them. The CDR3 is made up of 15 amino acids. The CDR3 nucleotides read TGTGCCAGCAGCGCCCTTAGCGGCTTCACAGATACGCAGTATTTT. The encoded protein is CASSALSGFTDTQYF.

CDR3 region: CSVGEQGANEKLFF. The CDR3 nucleotides read TGCAGCGTTGGGGAACAGGGTGCTAATGAAAAACTGTTTTTT. J is TRBJ1-4 and V is TRBV29-1; D perhaps matches TRBD1 (6 bases). This CDR3 has 14 residues. V was clipped by 4 bases and J by 3 bases, with 12 bases between them. Germline loops: CDR1 SQVTM, CDR2 ANQGSEA. The whole variable domain, filled in from reference TRBV29-1 and TRBJ1-4, reads SAVISQKPSRDICQRGTSLTIQCQVDSQVTMMFWYRQQPGQSLTLIATANQGSEATYESGFVIDKFPISRPNLTFSTLTVSNMSPEDSSIYLCSVGEQGANEKLFFGSGTQLSVL.

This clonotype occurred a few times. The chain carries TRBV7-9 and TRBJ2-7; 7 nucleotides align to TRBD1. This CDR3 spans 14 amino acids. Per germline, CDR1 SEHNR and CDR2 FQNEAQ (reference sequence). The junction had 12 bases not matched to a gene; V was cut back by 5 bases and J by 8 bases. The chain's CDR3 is CASSPPGTEPKQYF. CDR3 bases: TGTGCCAGCAGCCCCCCCGGGACAGAGCCCAAGCAGTACTTC.

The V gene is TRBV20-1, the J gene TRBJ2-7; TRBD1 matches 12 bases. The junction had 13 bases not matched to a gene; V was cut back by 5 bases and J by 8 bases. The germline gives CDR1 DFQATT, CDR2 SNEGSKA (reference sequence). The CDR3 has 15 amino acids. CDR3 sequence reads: CSAWDRGRGVEKQYF. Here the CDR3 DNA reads TGCAGTGCTTGGGACAGGGGGCGCGGGGTTGAAAAGCAGTACTTC.

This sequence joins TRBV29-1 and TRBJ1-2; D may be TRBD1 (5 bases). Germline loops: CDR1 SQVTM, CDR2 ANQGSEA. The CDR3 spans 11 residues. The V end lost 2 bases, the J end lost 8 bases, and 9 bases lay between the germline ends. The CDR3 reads CSVEKRGGYTF. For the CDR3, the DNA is TGCAGCGTTGAAAAAAGGGGCGGCTACACCTTC.

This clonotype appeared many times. CDR3 region: CASSNGFSRDTQYF. In nucleotides, the CDR3 is TGTGCCAGCAGTAACGGGTTCTCAAGAGATACGCAGTATTTT. V gene TRBV28 combines with J gene TRBJ2-3; D is uncertain. The CDR3 length is 14 residues. The germline V gene has CDR1 MDHEN and CDR2 SYDVKM. Trimming cost V 5 bases and J 5 bases, with 14 bases left between them. Based on the CDR3 plus reference TRBV28 and TRBJ2-3, the full variable domain is DVKVTQSSRYLVKRTGEKVFLECVQDMDHENMFWYRQDPGLGLRLIYFSYDVKMKEKGDIPEGYSVSREKKERFSLILESASTNQTSMYLCASSNGFSRDTQYFGPGTRLTVL.

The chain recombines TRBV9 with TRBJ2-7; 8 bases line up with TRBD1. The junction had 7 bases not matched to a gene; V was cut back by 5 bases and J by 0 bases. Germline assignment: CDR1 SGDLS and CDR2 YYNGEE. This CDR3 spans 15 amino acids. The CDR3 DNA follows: TGTGCCAGCAGACACCGGGACAGGAGCTCCTACGAGCAGTACTTC. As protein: CASRHRDRSSYEQYF.

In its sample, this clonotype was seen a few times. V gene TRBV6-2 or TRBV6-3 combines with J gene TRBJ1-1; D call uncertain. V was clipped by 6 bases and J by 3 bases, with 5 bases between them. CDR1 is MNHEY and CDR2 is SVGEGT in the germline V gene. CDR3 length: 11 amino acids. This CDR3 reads CASRQYTEAFF. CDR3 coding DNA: TGTGCCAGCAGACAGTACACTGAAGCTTTCTTT.

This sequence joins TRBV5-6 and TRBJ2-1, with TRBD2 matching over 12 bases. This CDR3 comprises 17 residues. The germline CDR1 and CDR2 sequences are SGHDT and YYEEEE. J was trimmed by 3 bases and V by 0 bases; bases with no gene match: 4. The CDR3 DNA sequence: TGTGCCAGCAGCTTGGGGGGGACTAGCGGGTACTACAATGAGCAGTTCTTC. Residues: CASSLGGTSGYYNEQFF.

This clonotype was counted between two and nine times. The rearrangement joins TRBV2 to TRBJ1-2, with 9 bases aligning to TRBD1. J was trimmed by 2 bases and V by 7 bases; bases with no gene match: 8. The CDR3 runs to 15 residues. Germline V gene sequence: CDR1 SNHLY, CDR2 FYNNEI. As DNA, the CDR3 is TGTGCCAGCACAAACAGGGGGCTCCCCAACTATGGCTACACCTTC. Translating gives CASTNRGLPNYGYTF.

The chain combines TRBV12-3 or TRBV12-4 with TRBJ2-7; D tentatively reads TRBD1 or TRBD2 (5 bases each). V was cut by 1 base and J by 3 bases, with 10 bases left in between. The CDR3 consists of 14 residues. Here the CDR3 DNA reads TGTGCCAGCAGTTTAGAAAGGGGAGACTACGAGCAGTACTTC. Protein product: CASSLERGDYEQYF.

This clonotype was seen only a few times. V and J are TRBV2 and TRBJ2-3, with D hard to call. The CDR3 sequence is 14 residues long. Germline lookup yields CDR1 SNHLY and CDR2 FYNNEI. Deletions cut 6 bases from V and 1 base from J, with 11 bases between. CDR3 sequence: CASRPDVGTDTQYF. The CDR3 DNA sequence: TGTGCCAGCAGACCGGACGTAGGCACAGATACGCAGTATTTT.

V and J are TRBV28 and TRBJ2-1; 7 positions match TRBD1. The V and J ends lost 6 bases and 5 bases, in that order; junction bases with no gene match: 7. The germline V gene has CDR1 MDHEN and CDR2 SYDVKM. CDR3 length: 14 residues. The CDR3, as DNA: TGTGCCAGCAGACCCGGGACAGAAAACAATGAGCAGTTCTTC. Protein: CASRPGTENNEQFF.

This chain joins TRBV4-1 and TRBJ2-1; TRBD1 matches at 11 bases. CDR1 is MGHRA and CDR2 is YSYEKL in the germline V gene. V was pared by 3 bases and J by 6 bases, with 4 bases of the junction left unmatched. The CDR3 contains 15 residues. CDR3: CASSHTGTGGNEQFF. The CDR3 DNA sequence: TGCGCCAGCAGCCATACCGGGACAGGGGGCAATGAGCAGTTCTTC.

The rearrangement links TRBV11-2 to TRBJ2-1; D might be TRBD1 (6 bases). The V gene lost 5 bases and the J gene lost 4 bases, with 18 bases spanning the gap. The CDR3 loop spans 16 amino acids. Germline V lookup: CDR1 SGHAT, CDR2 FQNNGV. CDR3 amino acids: CASSPHRTEDYNEQFF. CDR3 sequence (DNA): TGTGCCAGCAGCCCTCATAGGACAGAGGATTACAATGAGCAGTTCTTC.

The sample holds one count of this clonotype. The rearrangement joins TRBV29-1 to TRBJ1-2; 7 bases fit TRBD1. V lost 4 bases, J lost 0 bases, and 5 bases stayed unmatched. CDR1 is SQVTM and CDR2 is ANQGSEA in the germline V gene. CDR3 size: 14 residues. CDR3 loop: CSVGRDRANYGYTF. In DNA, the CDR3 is TGCAGCGTTGGCCGGGACAGAGCTAACTATGGCTACACCTTC. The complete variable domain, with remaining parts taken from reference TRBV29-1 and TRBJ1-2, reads SAVISQKPSRDICQRGTSLTIQCQVDSQVTMMFWYRQQPGQSLTLIATANQGSEATYESGFVIDKFPISRPNLTFSTLTVSNMSPEDSSIYLCSVGRDRANYGYTFGSGTRLTVV.

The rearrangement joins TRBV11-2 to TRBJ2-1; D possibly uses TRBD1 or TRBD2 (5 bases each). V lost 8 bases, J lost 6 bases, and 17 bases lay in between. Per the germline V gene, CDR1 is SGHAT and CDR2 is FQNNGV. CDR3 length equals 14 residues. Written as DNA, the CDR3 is TGTGCCAGCGGGGACCCGCAAATACTCAATGAGCAGTTCTTC. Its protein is CASGDPQILNEQFF.